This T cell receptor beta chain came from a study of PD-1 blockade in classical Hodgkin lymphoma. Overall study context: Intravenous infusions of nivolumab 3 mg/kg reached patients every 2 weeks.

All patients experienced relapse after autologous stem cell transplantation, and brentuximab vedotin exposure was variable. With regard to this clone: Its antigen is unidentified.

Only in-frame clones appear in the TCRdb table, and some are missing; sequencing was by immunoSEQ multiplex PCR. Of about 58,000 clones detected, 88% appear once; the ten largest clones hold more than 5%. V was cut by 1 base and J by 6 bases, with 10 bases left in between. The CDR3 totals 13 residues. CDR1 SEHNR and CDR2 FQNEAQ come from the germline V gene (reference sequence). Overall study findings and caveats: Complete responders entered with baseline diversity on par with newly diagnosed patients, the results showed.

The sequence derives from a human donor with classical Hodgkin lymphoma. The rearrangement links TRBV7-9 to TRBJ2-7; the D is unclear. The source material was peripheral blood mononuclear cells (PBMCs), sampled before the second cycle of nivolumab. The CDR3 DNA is TGTGCCAGCAGCTTAGACTCGCCTTCCGAGCAGTACTTC. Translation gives CASSLDSPSEQYF. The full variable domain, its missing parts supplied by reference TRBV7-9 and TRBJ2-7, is DTGVSQNPRHKITKRGQNVTFRCDPISEHNRLYWYRQTLGQGPEFLTYFQNEAQLEKSRLLSDRFSAERPKGSFSTLEIQRTEQGDSAMYLCASSLDSPSEQYFGPGTRLTVT.